The rows below give T cell receptor beta chains drawn from one sample of a study of T cells after yellow fever vaccination. TCRdb recomputed calls from the 5' RACE reads with MiXCR, one row per CDR3 protein. This table holds some 96,000 distinct CDR3 sequences, around 9.8% found once. The sequencing here drew on CD8+ T cells not binding an NS4B(214-222) dextramer, sorted from PBMCs, taken more than 14 days after the first yellow fever vaccination. These receptors came from a man younger than 30 who received the YFV17D yellow fever vaccine. Each CDR3 is given with its conserved first and last residue. A D gene is named only where the DNA matches it firmly. Size is stated for part of the rows, as once, few or many counts, or as a class when the clone is expanded.

j_call: TRBJ2-1
d_call: NA
clone_size: few
v_call: TRBV9
cdr3_nt: TGTGCCAGCAGCGTAGAGTCCTCCTACAATGAGCAGTTCTTC
cdr3_aa: CASSVESSYNEQFF

j_call: TRBJ2-2
d_call: TRBD2
clone_size: few
v_call: TRBV4-1
cdr3_nt: TGCGCCAGGGGCCCGGGCACCCGGGAGGTATGGAAGACCGGGGAGCTGTTTTTT
cdr3_aa: CARGPGTREVWKTGELFF

j_call: TRBJ2-7
d_call: TRBD1
clone_size: NA
v_call: TRBV7-2
cdr3_nt: TGTGCCAGCAGCTTTGGGATCGGGGACAGAACATACGAGCAGTACTTC
cdr3_aa: CASSFGIGDRTYEQYF

j_call: TRBJ1-5
d_call: NA
clone_size: many
v_call: TRBV11-2
cdr3_nt: TGTGCCAGCAGCTTGGCGCAGGGCCCTGGTCAGCCCCAGCATTTT
cdr3_aa: CASSLAQGPGQPQHF

j_call: TRBJ2-2
d_call: NA
clone_size: many
v_call: TRBV12-3/TRBV12-4
cdr3_nt: TGTGCCAGCAGCTTACAGGGAAACACCGGGGAGCTGTTTTTT
cdr3_aa: CASSLQGNTGELFF

j_call: TRBJ2-6
d_call: NA
clone_size: few
v_call: TRBV3-1
cdr3_nt: TGTGCCAGCAGCCAAGTACGCGGGTCTGGGGCCAACGTCCTGACTTTC
cdr3_aa: CASSQVRGSGANVLTF

j_call: TRBJ2-3
d_call: NA
clone_size: NA
v_call: TRBV7-3
cdr3_nt: TGTGCCAGCAGCCCCCCCTACGCAGATACGCAGTATTTT
cdr3_aa: CASSPPYADTQYF

j_call: TRBJ2-1
d_call: TRBD1
clone_size: NA
v_call: TRBV24-1
cdr3_nt: TGTGCCACCGGCGAGACAGGGAATGGTGAGCAGTTCTTC
cdr3_aa: CATGETGNGEQFF

j_call: TRBJ2-3
d_call: TRBD1
clone_size: NA
v_call: TRBV11-3
cdr3_nt: TGTGCCAGCAGCTTCGCTAAGGGGGCTGGTATGTCAGATACGCAGTATTTT
cdr3_aa: CASSFAKGAGMSDTQYF

j_call: TRBJ1-2
d_call: NA
clone_size: few
v_call: TRBV7-9
cdr3_nt: TGTGCCAGCAGACCCGGGGTGCATCCGGAGGGCTATGGCTACACCTTC
cdr3_aa: CASRPGVHPEGYGYTF

j_call: TRBJ2-1
d_call: NA
clone_size: NA
v_call: TRBV27
cdr3_nt: TGTGCCAGCAGTTTATCTTGGAAGTCCTCCTACAATGAGCAGTTCTTC
cdr3_aa: CASSLSWKSSYNEQFF

j_call: TRBJ2-7
d_call: NA
clone_size: many
v_call: TRBV10-3
cdr3_nt: TGTGCCGCAAAGAACGGGGGTAAAGACTACGAGCAGTACTTC
cdr3_aa: CAAKNGGKDYEQYF

j_call: TRBJ2-5
d_call: NA
clone_size: NA
v_call: TRBV6-5
cdr3_nt: TGTGCCAGCACCCTAGGGGAGACCCAGTACTTC
cdr3_aa: CASTLGETQYF

j_call: TRBJ2-7
d_call: TRBD1
clone_size: few
v_call: TRBV20-1
cdr3_nt: TGCAGTGCTAGGGACCGGGACAGGGGCCACGAGCAGTACTTC
cdr3_aa: CSARDRDRGHEQYF

j_call: TRBJ2-3
d_call: NA
clone_size: many
v_call: TRBV4-1
cdr3_nt: TGCGCCAGCAGCCAAGTCGACGGCACAGATACGCAGTATTTT
cdr3_aa: CASSQVDGTDTQYF

j_call: TRBJ1-4
d_call: TRBD1
clone_size: NA
v_call: TRBV4-3
cdr3_nt: TGCGCCAGCAGCCACGGGACAGGGGGCGGTGAAAAACTGTTTTTT
cdr3_aa: CASSHGTGGGEKLFF